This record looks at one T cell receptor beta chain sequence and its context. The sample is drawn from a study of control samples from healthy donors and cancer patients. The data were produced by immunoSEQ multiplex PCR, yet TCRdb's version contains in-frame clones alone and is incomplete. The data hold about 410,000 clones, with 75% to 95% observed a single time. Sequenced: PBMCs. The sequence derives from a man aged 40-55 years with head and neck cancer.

CDR3 sequence (DNA): TGTGCCAGCAGCTTATTCCCCGGGACTAGCGGGGAGGAGACCCAGTACTTC. It codes for CASSLFPGTSGEETQYF. V is TRBV7-2 and J is TRBJ2-5, with 13 bases aligning to TRBD2. This CDR3 has 17 amino acids. Trimming at V came to 2 bases and at J to 5 bases, leaving 8 bases not matched to a gene. Per the germline V gene, CDR1 is SGHTA and CDR2 is FQGNSA.